The T cell receptor (beta chain) described here comes from a study of T cell changes during pregnancy in multiple sclerosis. TCRdb's table, derived via immunoSEQ multiplex PCR, lists solely in-frame clones and lacks some. The sample lists fewer than 80,000 clones, about 94% occurring once. CDR3 size: 17 residues. The V gene's germline CDR1 is SGHAT and CDR2 FQNNGV. V dropped 0 bases and J dropped 1; count of bases not matched to a gene: 3. This sequence joins TRBV11-2 and TRBJ2-2; 9 bases are a match to TRBD1. The source is a female donor with multiple sclerosis, enrolled in a pregnancy study. Material: CD4+ T cells from peripheral blood mononuclear cells, obtained after pregnancy. CDR3 sequence: CASSLEVTGGNTGELFF. The CDR3 DNA reads TGTGCCAGCAGCTTAGAGGTGACAGGGGGGAACACCGGGGAGCTGTTTTTT.